Sequencing of this TCR beta chain was carried out in a study of technical replicates of blood from a few donors. This CDR3 comprises 13 residues. V lost 6 bases and J lost 2, with 10 bases in between. Germline-derived CDR1 and CDR2 are LNHDA and SQIVND (reference sequence). Produced via immunoSEQ multiplex PCR; TCRdb's table is partial and in-frame only. This table holds 70,000 to 85,000 clones, 92% found once. Sequenced material: T cells isolated from PBMCs. The receptor comes from a human donor in good health. The chain joins TRBV19 to TRBJ1-2; possible D gene TRBD1, 5 bases. The chain's CDR3 is CASSNDRNYGYTF. The CDR3 DNA reads as TGTGCCAGTAGCAACGACAGAAACTATGGCTACACCTTC.